The 32 T cell receptor beta chains below come from one sample, sequenced in a study of blood T cell repertoires in COVID-19. TCRdb's copy holds only in-frame clones and misses some; the assay was immunoSEQ multiplex PCR. Among about 140,000 clones listed, about four fifths were seen once. Sequences were obtained from PBMCs or T cells enriched from blood (not recorded which). Receptors were obtained from a woman aged 45-60 years with acute COVID-19.

CDR3: CASSFFPSAGSHTDTQYF. CDR3 coding DNA: TGTGCCAGCAGCTTTTTTCCCTCCGCGGGGAGCCACACAGATACGCAGTATTTT. V and J are TRBV13 and TRBJ2-3; tentatively, D is TRBD2 (6 bases). Per germline, CDR1 PRHDT and CDR2 FYEKMQ (reference sequence). The CDR3 is 18 amino acids. Trimming removed 3 bases at V and 2 bases at J, with 21 bases between.

The V gene is TRBV4-2, the J gene TRBJ2-5, with TRBD2 matching 8 bases. The CDR3 sequence is 13 residues long. J was trimmed by 5 bases and V by 4 bases; bases with no gene match: 3. Germline CDR1 and CDR2: LGHNA and YNFKEQ. CDR3 residues: CASSPLAGETQYF. The CDR3 DNA reads TGTGCCAGCAGCCCTTTAGCGGGGGAGACCCAGTACTTC.

The genes are TRBV2 and TRBJ2-3, with D perhaps TRBD2 (6 bases). With 6 bases removed from V and 6 bases from J, the gap between germline ends came to 19 bases. The CDR3 contains 15 residues. Looked up from germline, CDR1 is SNHLY and CDR2 is FYNNEI. The CDR3 spells CASRGLAGSPDTQYF. CDR3 nucleotide sequence: TGTGCCAGCAGGGGACTGGCGGGGTCCCCGGATACGCAGTATTTT.

The chain has TRBV18 and TRBJ2-1; D unresolved. Germline assignment: CDR1 KGHSH and CDR2 LQKENI. The CDR3 loop spans 17 amino acids. V lost 3 bases and J 3 bases, leaving 18 bases between the germline ends. CDR3 protein: CASSPPPPGVYYNEQFF. In DNA form, the CDR3 reads TGTGCCAGCTCACCTCCACCTCCAGGTGTATACTACAATGAGCAGTTCTTC.

For the CDR3, the DNA is TGTGCCAGCAGCCGGGTGGTCGGGAATTCACCCCTCCACTTT. It specifies CASSRVVGNSPLHF. V gene TRBV14 combines with J gene TRBJ1-6; D call uncertain. The V gene's germline CDR1 is SGHDN and CDR2 FVKESK. The germline V and J ends were trimmed by 4 bases and 7 bases, with 11 bases remaining between them. The CDR3 is 14 residues long.

This clone was recorded once. The chain recombines TRBV12-2 with TRBJ2-3; TRBD1 is taken as the D call from the table, unchecked against the DNA. TRBV12-2 is a pseudogene segment. This CDR3 has 16 amino acids. The CDR3 nucleotides read TGTGCAAGTCGCTTTTTCAGGACAGGGAGTGTAGATACGCAGTATTTT. Protein sequence: CASRFFRTGSVDTQYF.

V usage is TRBV19 and J usage is TRBJ1-2; 11 bases match TRBD1. Trimming at V came to 4 bases and at J to 4 bases, leaving 2 bases not matched to a gene. The germline V gene has CDR1 LNHDA and CDR2 SQIVND (reference sequence). The CDR3 loop spans 14 amino acids. Here the CDR3 reads CASSTGQGVYGYTF. The DNA of the CDR3 is TGTGCCAGTAGTACGGGACAGGGGGTCTATGGCTACACCTTC.

V is TRBV12-3 or TRBV12-4 and J is TRBJ1-1; D might be TRBD1 (6 bases). This CDR3 is 12 amino acids long. V lost 5 bases to trimming and J lost 11 bases, with 15 bases between them. In DNA, the CDR3 is TGTGCCAGCAGTGGGGGCCCTTCTAGTGCTTTCTTT. Amino acid sequence: CASSGGPSSAFF.

The chain couples TRBV9 to TRBJ2-7; 12 bases are shared with TRBD2. The CDR3 has 17 residues. V lost 0 bases to trimming and J lost 4 bases; unmatched junction nucleotides: 8. CDR1 is SGDLS, CDR2 YYNGEE, per germline. CDR3 in amino acids: CASSVDPGTSGRYEQYF. CDR3 nucleotide sequence: TGTGCCAGCAGCGTAGATCCGGGGACTAGCGGGCGTTACGAGCAGTACTTC.

The gene calls are TRBV29-1 and TRBJ1-2, with 9 positions matching TRBD1. In germline, CDR1 is SQVTM, CDR2 ANQGSEA. V was clipped by 6 bases and J by 5 bases; unmatched bases: 7. The CDR3 contains 13 residues. In DNA, the CDR3 is TGCAGCGTGGCTCCGGGACAGGGATATGGCTACACCTTC. Amino acids: CSVAPGQGYGYTF. The whole variable domain, remainder taken from reference TRBV29-1 and TRBJ1-2, is SAVISQKPSRDICQRGTSLTIQCQVDSQVTMMFWYRQQPGQSLTLIATANQGSEATYESGFVIDKFPISRPNLTFSTLTVSNMSPEDSSIYLCSVAPGQGYGYTFGSGTRLTVV.

The V gene is TRBV2, the J gene TRBJ1-5, with unresolved D. Trimming shortened V by 6 bases and J by 3 bases, and 15 bases separated the two germline ends. Germline lookup yields CDR1 SNHLY and CDR2 FYNNEI. This CDR3 is built from 15 residues. CDR3 nucleotides: TGTGCCAGCAGGGGGAGGGAGGTAGTCAATCAGCCCCAGCATTTT. Amino acid sequence: CASRGREVVNQPQHF.

This chain joins TRBV24-1 and TRBJ2-1, with 10 bases fitting TRBD2. The length of the CDR3 is 15 residues. The V and J ends lost 3 bases and 9 bases, in that order; junction bases with no gene match: 7. Germline V gene data show CDR1 as KGHDR and CDR2 as SFDVKD. For the CDR3, the DNA is TGTGCCACCAGTGATCCTGCAAGGACTAGCGGTGAGCAGTTCTTC. Translation gives CATSDPARTSGEQFF.

The gene calls are TRBV5-1 and TRBJ2-1; D not certain. V was pared by 0 bases and J by 9 bases, with 7 bases between. CDR3 length: 12 amino acids. Per the germline V gene, CDR1 is SGHRS and CDR2 is YFSETQ. The CDR3 protein is CASSLVGSEQFF. The CDR3 nucleotides are TGCGCCAGCAGCTTGGTTGGCAGTGAGCAGTTCTTC. Filled out from reference TRBV5-1 and TRBJ2-1, the complete variable domain reads KAGVTQTPRYLIKTRGQQVTLSCSPISGHRSVSWYQQTPGQGLQFLFEYFSETQRNKGNFPGRFSGRQFSNSRSEMNVSTLELGDSALYLCASSLVGSEQFFGPGTRLTVL.

The V gene is TRBV24-1, the J gene TRBJ1-2; D remains ambiguous. V was trimmed by 7 bases and J by 3 bases, leaving 11 bases between them. The germline V gene encodes CDR1 KGHDR and CDR2 SFDVKD. The CDR3 has 13 amino acids. The CDR3 reads CATRAAGYYGYTF. CDR3 DNA: TGTGCCACCAGGGCCGCGGGTTACTATGGCTACACCTTC.

This chain connects TRBV27 to TRBJ1-1, with D possibly TRBD1 on 6 matching bases. The CDR3 length is 15 residues. Trimming took off 7 bases at V and 0 bases at J, with 15 bases between the two ends. Germline-derived CDR1 and CDR2 are MNHEY and SMNVEV (reference sequence). The CDR3 coding sequence is TGTGCCAGCAATCTAGGGGGAGGGCTGAACACTGAAGCTTTCTTT. Protein product: CASNLGGGLNTEAFF.

The CDR3 here is CASSLDSVEQYF. The CDR3 nucleotides are TGTGCCAGCAGCTTGGATAGCGTCGAGCAGTACTTC. This rearrangement joins TRBV7-9 to TRBJ2-7; possible D gene TRBD2, 5 bases. CDR1 SEHNR and CDR2 FQNEAQ come from the germline V gene (reference sequence). The CDR3 runs 12 residues. Trimming shortened V by 3 bases and J by 6 bases, and 9 bases separated the two germline ends.

The chain has TRBV25-1 and TRBJ2-1; D unresolved. Germline CDR1 and CDR2: MGHDK and SYGVNS. The CDR3 runs 13 residues. Trimming removed 6 bases from V and 7 bases from J, with 13 bases in between. CDR3: CASSEPSGNEQFF. For the CDR3, the DNA is TGTGCCAGCAGCGAACCCTCCGGGAATGAGCAGTTCTTC.

The chain links TRBV30 to TRBJ2-7, with D tentatively TRBD2 (5 bases). The germline V gene encodes CDR1 GTSNPN and CDR2 SVGIG (reference sequence). Trimming left V 1 base short and J 1 base short, with 11 bases between. The CDR3 runs to 14 residues. The CDR3 nucleotides read TGTGCCTGGAGTGGAGGGTTAGGTTCCTACGAGCAGTACTTC. Its protein is CAWSGGLGSYEQYF.

The gene calls are TRBV27 and TRBJ2-7, with 8 bases matching TRBD2. With 5 bases clipped from V and 7 bases from J, the junction kept 7 bases outside the gene matches. Germline CDR1 MNHEY, CDR2 SMNVEV (reference sequence). CDR3 size: 13 residues. The CDR3 bases are TGTGCCAGCAGTGAGGGACTAGGAAGTGAGCAGTACTTC. It codes for CASSEGLGSEQYF.

This chain connects TRBV12-3 or TRBV12-4 to TRBJ2-5; D unresolved. This CDR3 is built from 11 residues. V was shortened by 8 bases and J by 5 bases, with 9 bases between the two germline ends. The CDR3 nucleotides read TGTGCCAGCGGGCTTGGTGAGACCCAGTACTTC. Translated, it gives CASGLGETQYF.

V and J are TRBV5-8 and TRBJ2-3, with D perhaps matching TRBD2 (5 bases). V was shortened by 6 bases and J by 3 bases, with 17 bases between the two germline ends. The CDR3 loop spans 15 amino acids. CDR1 is SGHTS and CDR2 is YDEGEE in the germline V gene. The CDR3 DNA reads TGTGCCAGCATCCACCGGCGAGGGTCAACAGATACGCAGTATTTT. This translates into CASIHRRGSTDTQYF.

CDR3 sequence: CASKGRTDLYEQYF. CDR3 DNA sequence: TGTGCCAGCAAGGGAAGGACAGATCTCTACGAGCAGTACTTC. The J gene is TRBJ2-7, the V gene TRBV27; a possible D gene is TRBD1 (6 bases). Trimming left V 7 bases short and J 3 bases short, with 16 bases between. This CDR3 has 14 residues. CDR1 is MNHEY and CDR2 is SMNVEV in the germline V gene (reference sequence).

The gene calls are TRBV19 and TRBJ2-7; 8 positions match TRBD1. Germline CDR1 is LNHDA and CDR2 is SQIVND (reference sequence). Unmatched junction bases numbered 8, after V lost 6 bases and J lost 1 base. The CDR3 contains 15 residues. CDR3 in amino acids: CASSNMGQASYEQYF. CDR3 sequence (DNA): TGTGCCAGTAGCAACATGGGACAGGCGTCCTACGAGCAGTACTTC.

V and J are TRBV14 and TRBJ1-1; D gene unclear. V lost 0 bases and J lost 1, with 9 bases in between. Germline CDR1 reads SGHDN; CDR2 reads FVKESK. The CDR3 length is 15 residues. The chain's CDR3 is CASSQDLRGNTEAFF. In nucleotides, the CDR3 is TGTGCCAGCAGCCAAGATTTGAGAGGGAACACTGAAGCTTTCTTT.

The chain joins TRBV3-1 (or the pseudogene TRBV3-2) to TRBJ2-1; 12 bases match TRBD2. The CDR3 contains 18 residues. Germline V gene lookup returns CDR1 LGHDT and CDR2 YNNKEL (reference sequence). V shed 4 bases, J shed 10 bases, and the junction held 17 bases outside the gene matches. CDR3 in amino acids: CASSPVPSSGRAVEEQFF. The CDR3 DNA sequence: TGTGCCAGCAGCCCAGTCCCCTCTAGCGGGAGGGCAGTAGAGGAGCAGTTCTTC.

The table lists this clone with many counts. The chain carries TRBV7-9 and TRBJ1-3; D is ambiguous. Germline loops: CDR1 SEHNR, CDR2 FQNEAQ (reference sequence). The germline V and J ends were trimmed by 5 bases and 0 bases, with 14 bases remaining between them. The CDR3 runs 16 residues. CDR3 sequence: CASSPDLGLSGNTIYF. In DNA, the CDR3 is TGTGCCAGCAGCCCCGACCTCGGACTCTCTGGAAACACCATATATTTT.

The chain is built from TRBV11-2 and TRBJ2-7; 11 bases are a match to TRBD2. The V segment lost 3 bases and the J segment 3 bases; nucleotides outside the gene matches: 1. CDR1 and CDR2 from the germline V gene are SGHAT and FQNNGV. The length of the CDR3 is 14 residues. In nucleotides, the CDR3 is TGTGCCAGCAGCTTGGGGACTAGCGGCTACGAGCAGTACTTC. Translation gives CASSLGTSGYEQYF.

This clone was observed a few times. The V gene is TRBV19, the J gene TRBJ1-6; D possibly corresponds to TRBD1 (5 bases). The length of the CDR3 is 14 residues. V dropped 4 bases and J dropped 7 bases, with 11 bases sitting between them. Germline CDR1 reads LNHDA; CDR2 reads SQIVND (reference sequence). CDR3 residues: CASSTRVGNSPLHF. DNA of the CDR3: TGTGCCAGTAGTACCAGGGTGGGGAATTCACCCCTCCACTTT.

The V and J genes are TRBV6-1 and TRBJ1-2; 7 nucleotides align to TRBD1. This CDR3 is 14 amino acids long. Looked up from germline, CDR1 is MNHNS and CDR2 is SASEGT. V lost 3 bases to trimming and J lost 7 bases; unmatched junction nucleotides: 8. In DNA, the CDR3 is TGTGCCAGCAGTGATGTTCAGGGGGTGGGTGGCTACACCTTC. Translation: CASSDVQGVGGYTF.

Only a few counts were recorded for this clone. J is TRBJ2-7 and V is TRBV5-1; tentatively, D is TRBD1 (5 bases). This CDR3 comprises 16 residues. Germline V CDR1 and CDR2: SGHRS, YFSETQ. V shed 1 base and J shed 6 bases, with 20 bases lying between them. The CDR3 here is CASSLRLAGRAGEQYF. In DNA, the CDR3 is TGCGCCAGCAGCTTGAGATTAGCCGGCAGGGCAGGCGAGCAGTACTTC.

This clone occurred a few times. This chain connects TRBV7-8 to TRBJ2-3; TRBD2 aligns across 9 bases. The germline CDR1 and CDR2 sequences are SGHVS and FQNEAQ. The CDR3 consists of 16 residues. J was trimmed by 4 bases and V by 3 bases; bases with no gene match: 8. CDR3 loop: CASSFPLAGRADTQYF. As DNA, the CDR3 is TGTGCCAGCAGCTTTCCCCTAGCGGGACGTGCAGATACGCAGTATTTT.

This clone was counted a single time. The V call is TRBV30, the J call TRBJ2-3, with D possibly TRBD2 on 6 matching bases. Trimming left V 6 bases short and J 5 bases short, with 15 bases between. Per germline, CDR1 GTSNPN and CDR2 SVGIG (reference sequence). This CDR3 comprises 13 residues. CDR3 residues: CACLGPGGDTQYF. CDR3 DNA sequence: TGTGCCTGCCTGGGCCCCGGGGGAGATACGCAGTATTTT.